This T cell receptor beta chain comes out of a study of cytomegalovirus exposure and HLA in healthy donors. Study at large: Early release data held about 85 million unique TCRs from HLA-typed donors.

The length of the CDR3 is 14 residues. Germline V gene lookup returns CDR1 WNHNN and CDR2 SYGVQD (reference sequence). The V gene lost 2 bases and the J gene lost 8 bases, with 13 bases spanning the gap. 60 Vbeta and 13 Jbeta primers were used in PCR. Method: immunoSEQ multiplex PCR; TCRdb's copy keeps in-frame clones and lacks some. Among about 160,000 clones listed, around 83% were seen once. This TCR came from a man aged 50-59 years in good health and CMV-seropositive. The V and J genes are TRBV10-1 and TRBJ2-1; D might be TRBD1 (6 bases). Sequencing input: PBMCs. CDR3 sequence reads: CASSEDRLEDEQFF. The CDR3 DNA reads as TGCGCCAGCAGTGAGGACAGGTTGGAGGATGAGCAGTTCTTC.